This is a list of T cell receptor beta chains from one sample in a study of shared clonotypes between healthy human individuals. Profiling relied on immunoSEQ multiplex PCR, and the TCRdb table lists in-frame clones only, not all of them. The sample lists some 1.1 million clones, roughly 77% seen once, with almost 0.9% in the top ten. The sample consisted of memory CD4+ T cells from PBMCs. The receptor set was obtained from a man aged 18 to 35 in good health. Some clones in this sample may be carry-over from other donors' samples. Each CDR3 is given with its conserved first and last residue. The D gene is left open where the match is weak.

V: TRBV5-1
D: -
J: TRBJ1-5
CDR3: CASSWVGGNQPQHF

V: TRBV28
D: -
J: TRBJ2-7
CDR3: CASSTQRVSYEQYF

V: TRBV12-5
D: TRBD2
J: TRBJ2-1
CDR3: CASGPGGVGEQFF

V: TRBV29-1
D: TRBD1
J: TRBJ1-2
CDR3: CSVDVGTGNYGYTF

V: TRBV6-5
D: -
J: TRBJ2-5
CDR3: CASSIGTKETQYF

V: TRBV5-8
D: -
J: TRBJ2-2
CDR3: CASSRGTTNTGELFF

V: TRBV27
D: -
J: TRBJ2-7
CDR3: CASSFPPYEQYF

V: TRBV18
D: -
J: TRBJ1-1
CDR3: CASSPQGTENTEAFF

V: TRBV7-3
D: -
J: TRBJ2-1
CDR3: CASSLRSGLNEQFF

V: TRBV11-2
D: -
J: TRBJ2-2
CDR3: CASSLLPGFQHTGELFF

V: TRBV11-2
D: TRBD2
J: TRBJ2-1
CDR3: CASSRRTSGSDEQFF

V: TRBV9
D: -
J: TRBJ2-3
CDR3: CASSGRYRDSTDTQYF

V: TRBV6-6
D: -
J: TRBJ2-7
CDR3: CASSRAGEQYF

V: TRBV2
D: -
J: TRBJ2-1
CDR3: CASRGESKGNEQFF

V: TRBV7-3
D: -
J: TRBJ1-1
CDR3: CASSLMGSLNTEAFF

V: TRBV6-5
D: -
J: TRBJ2-7
CDR3: CASSAQTGAYEQYF

V: TRBV4-2
D: -
J: TRBJ2-2
CDR3: CASSRGSATRELFF

V: TRBV1
D: -
J: TRBJ1-5
CDR3: CTSSQGGQPQHF

V: TRBV27
D: -
J: TRBJ1-2
CDR3: CASKSGTAGYTF

V: TRBV5-6
D: -
J: TRBJ2-5
CDR3: CASSSDRTREAQYF

V: TRBV27
D: TRBD2
J: TRBJ2-1
CDR3: CASSFGLAPYNEQFF

V: TRBV5-6
D: TRBD1
J: TRBJ1-1
CDR3: CASSLIGTGGYTEAFF

V: TRBV19
D: -
J: TRBJ1-1
CDR3: CASSITSVVDTEAFF

V: TRBV9
D: -
J: TRBJ2-1
CDR3: CAHPFDSSYEQFF

V: TRBV7-3
D: -
J: TRBJ2-1
CDR3: CASSSGQSSYNEQFF

V: TRBV7-9
D: -
J: TRBJ2-7
CDR3: CASSPYQGPYEQYF

V: TRBV5-4
D: TRBD2
J: TRBJ2-1
CDR3: CASSGGGGTTYNEQFF

V: TRBV7-9
D: TRBD2
J: TRBJ2-1
CDR3: CASSFGPSGRAYEQFF

V: TRBV5-6
D: TRBD1
J: TRBJ2-5
CDR3: CASSSGQGGETQYF

V: TRBV28
D: -
J: TRBJ2-5
CDR3: CASSLEGETQYF

V: TRBV19
D: TRBD2
J: TRBJ2-3
CDR3: CASSKSPKAGGPDTQYF

V: TRBV10-3
D: -
J: TRBJ1-5
CDR3: CAISETGIGLMVLRNQPQHF

V: TRBV7-2
D: -
J: TRBJ2-3
CDR3: CASSFGFSTDTQYF

V: TRBV11-2
D: TRBD1
J: TRBJ2-1
CDR3: CASSLAGHGTDNEQFF

V: TRBV18
D: -
J: TRBJ1-1
CDR3: CASSPNERRGTEAFF

V: TRBV6-5
D: -
J: TRBJ1-2
CDR3: CASSYAGGYTF

V: TRBV14
D: -
J: TRBJ2-5
CDR3: CASSQDLSRGETQYF

V: TRBV27
D: TRBD1
J: TRBJ1-2
CDR3: CASSRRVSGGDRNYGYTF

V: TRBV7-2
D: TRBD1
J: TRBJ1-1
CDR3: CASSLTGALNTEAFF

V: TRBV7-3
D: -
J: TRBJ2-4
CDR3: CASSLTASENIQYF

V: TRBV9
D: TRBD2
J: TRBJ2-7
CDR3: CASSVAGSGRAEQYF

V: TRBV28
D: TRBD1
J: TRBJ2-1
CDR3: CASSSPSGQYNEQFF

V: TRBV6-6
D: -
J: TRBJ2-7
CDR3: CASSAGANYEQYF

V: TRBV2
D: -
J: TRBJ2-7
CDR3: CASALTSREQYF

V: TRBV7-9
D: -
J: TRBJ1-1
CDR3: CASSSRDRPSAFF

V: TRBV25-1
D: -
J: TRBJ2-7
CDR3: CATDPGTSGLFYEQYF

V: TRBV28
D: TRBD2
J: TRBJ2-1
CDR3: CASSFRREVNEQFF

V: TRBV19
D: -
J: TRBJ2-7
CDR3: CASSRGRVSSYEQYF

V: TRBV15
D: -
J: TRBJ2-7
CDR3: CATSRDFRGGYEQYF

V: TRBV6-1
D: -
J: TRBJ1-2
CDR3: CASNRDRTNYGYTF